Shown below are 6 T cell receptor beta chains from a single sample sequenced in a study of blood T cell repertoires in COVID-19. Sequencing was performed with immunoSEQ multiplex PCR; in TCRdb, only in-frame clones are kept and a portion is missing. The profile shows 250,000 to 300,000 clones, about 88% of them singletons. Sequenced material: peripheral blood. These receptors all come from a woman between 65 and 79 years old with COVID-19, enrolled during active disease.

The rearrangement uses TRBV9 and TRBJ2-1; TRBD2 aligns across 12 bases. The CDR3 has 15 amino acids. Germline assignment: CDR1 SGDLS and CDR2 YYNGEE. J gave up 4 bases and V 4 bases, and 3 bases lay outside the gene matches. The CDR3 loop is CASSPLAGGYNEQFF. The CDR3, as DNA: TGTGCCAGCAGCCCCCTAGCGGGGGGGTACAATGAGCAGTTCTTC. The whole variable domain, remainder taken from reference TRBV9 and TRBJ2-1, is DSGVTQTPKHLITATGQRVTLRCSPRSGDLSVYWYQQSLDQGLQFLIQYYNGEERAKGNILERFSAQQFPDLHSELNLSSLELGDSALYFCASSPLAGGYNEQFFGPGTRLTVL.

V and J are TRBV5-4 and TRBJ1-2; TRBD1 matches at 8 bases. The CDR3 spans 13 residues. The V gene end was trimmed by 5 bases and the J gene end by 8 bases; junction bases not matched to a gene: 8. Germline CDR1 SGHNT, CDR2 YYREEE (reference sequence). The CDR3 bases are TGTGCCAGCAGTGGACAGGGCGCTGACGGCTACACCTTC. It is translated as CASSGQGADGYTF.

The chain is built from TRBV15 and TRBJ2-2, with D perhaps TRBD2 (5 bases). The V end was cut by 4 bases, the J end by 0 bases, with 9 bases between. The V gene's germline CDR1 is LNHNV and CDR2 YYDKDF (reference sequence). The CDR3 length is 15 residues. As DNA, the CDR3 is TGTGCCACCAGCAAGATCGGGGCGAACACCGGGGAGCTGTTTTTT. Protein sequence: CATSKIGANTGELFF.

The chain links TRBV6-2 or TRBV6-3 to TRBJ1-2; 8 bases agree with TRBD1. Germline V gene data show CDR1 as MNHEY and CDR2 as SVGEGT. V shed 6 bases and J 2 bases; nucleotides not matched to a gene: 8. The CDR3 runs to 15 residues. CDR3 sequence reads: CASSGGDRRNYGYTF. DNA for the CDR3: TGTGCCAGCAGCGGGGGGGACAGGAGGAACTATGGCTACACCTTC.

V is TRBV6-5 and J is TRBJ2-2; possibly TRBD2 for D (5 bases). V was clipped by 0 bases and J by 6 bases, with 5 bases between them. CDR1 is MNHEY, CDR2 SVGAGI, per germline. This CDR3 is 13 amino acids long. The CDR3 spells CASSYSRAGELFF. For the CDR3, the DNA is TGTGCCAGCAGTTACTCGAGGGCCGGGGAGCTGTTTTTT.

V and J are TRBV27 and TRBJ2-3; D ambiguous. The CDR3 loop spans 16 amino acids. V dropped 4 bases and J dropped 4 bases, with 18 bases sitting between them. Germline V gene data show CDR1 as MNHEY and CDR2 as SMNVEV (reference sequence). CDR3 DNA sequence: TGTGCCAGCAGTTCACAGACCGTCCGCCCCGCAGATACGCAGTATTTT. Its protein product is CASSSQTVRPADTQYF.